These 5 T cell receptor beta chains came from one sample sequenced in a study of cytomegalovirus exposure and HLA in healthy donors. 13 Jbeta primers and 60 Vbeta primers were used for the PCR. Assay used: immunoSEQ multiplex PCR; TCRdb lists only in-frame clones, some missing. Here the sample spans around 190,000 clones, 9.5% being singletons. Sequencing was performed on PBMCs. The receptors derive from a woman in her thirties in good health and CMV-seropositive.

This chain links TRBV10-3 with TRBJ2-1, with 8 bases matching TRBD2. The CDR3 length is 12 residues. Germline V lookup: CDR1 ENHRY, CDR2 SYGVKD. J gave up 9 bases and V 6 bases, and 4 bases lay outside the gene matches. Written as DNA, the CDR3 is TGTGCCATCAGCGCGGGGGGTGGTGAGCAGTTCTTC. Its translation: CAISAGGGEQFF.

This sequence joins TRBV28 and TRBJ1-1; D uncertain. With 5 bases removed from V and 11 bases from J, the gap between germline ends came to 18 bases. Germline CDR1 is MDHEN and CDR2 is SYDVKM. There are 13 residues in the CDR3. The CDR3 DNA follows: TGTGCCAGCAGTCGGGGATCCTCAAAACGGGCTTTCTTT. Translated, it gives CASSRGSSKRAFF.

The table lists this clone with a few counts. The DNA of the CDR3 is TGTGCCAGTAGTATAAAAGGAGCAGGGGTGGTGCCGTACGAGCAGTACTTC. Protein sequence: CASSIKGAGVVPYEQYF. This chain uses TRBV19 with TRBJ2-5; a weak D match, TRBD1 (6 bases). The assigned J gene may be wrong: the sequence end matches TRBJ2-7 better. CDR3 length: 17 amino acids. Germline V gene sequence: CDR1 LNHDA, CDR2 SQIVND (reference sequence).

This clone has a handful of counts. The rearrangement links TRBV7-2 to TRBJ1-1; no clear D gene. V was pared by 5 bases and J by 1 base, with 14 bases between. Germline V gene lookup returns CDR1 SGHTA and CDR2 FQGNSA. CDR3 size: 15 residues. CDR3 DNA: TGTGCCAGCAGCCTCCTGTGGCAGTCGAACACTGAAGCTTTCTTT. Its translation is CASSLLWQSNTEAFF.

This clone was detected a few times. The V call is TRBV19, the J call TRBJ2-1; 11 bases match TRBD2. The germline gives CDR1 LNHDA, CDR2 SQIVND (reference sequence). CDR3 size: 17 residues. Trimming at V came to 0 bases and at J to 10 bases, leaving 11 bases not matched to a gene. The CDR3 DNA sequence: TGTGCCAGTAGTATAGATGAGGCTAGCGGGAGGTGGGACGAGCAGTTCTTC. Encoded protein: CASSIDEASGRWDEQFF. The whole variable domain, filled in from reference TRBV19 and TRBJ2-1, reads DGGITQSPKYLFRKEGQNVTLSCEQNLNHDAMYWYRQDPGQGLRLIYYSQIVNDFQKGDIAEGYSVSREKKESFPLTVTSAQKNPTAFYLCASSIDEASGRWDEQFFGPGTRLTVL.